Here is one TCR beta chain with its context. These data are taken from a study of cytomegalovirus exposure and HLA in healthy donors. The CDR3 runs to 17 residues. Unmatched junction bases numbered 8, after V lost 2 bases and J lost 1 base. Germline lookup yields CDR1 SGHAT and CDR2 FQNNGV. With 60 Vbeta and 13 Jbeta primers, the PCR was carried out. Sequencing used immunoSEQ multiplex PCR; TCRdb keeps in-frame clones, though not all of them. This sample contains tens of thousands of clones. This sequence was found in a woman younger than 45 in good health and CMV-seronegative. Sequencing was carried out using PBMCs. This chain joins TRBV11-2 and TRBJ2-3, with TRBD2 matching 8 bases. The CDR3: CASSLLSSGGGTDTQYF. CDR3 DNA: TGTGCCAGCAGCTTACTGTCCTCGGGGGGGGGCACAGATACGCAGTATTTT.